This T cell receptor (beta chain) emerged from a study of T-cell memory formation after mild COVID-19. MiXCR, applied by TCRdb to the 5' RACE reads, yields one record per CDR3 protein. The profile shows some 120,000 distinct CDR3 sequences, roughly 6.2% of them singletons. Per the germline V gene, CDR1 is SGHRS and CDR2 is YFSETQ. V lost 0 bases and J lost 8; bases outside the gene matches: 7. The CDR3 covers 15 residues. This chain links TRBV5-1 with TRBJ1-2, with 10 positions matching TRBD1. The TCR sequence derives from an adult woman who had mild COVID-19 (a few samples of this study predate the infection). Cell type and time point are not known. Sequences were obtained from PBMCs or a T cell subset sorted from them (not recorded which). Here the CDR3 DNA reads TGCGCCAGCAGCTTGGGAGTGGGACAGGGGAGAGGCTACACCTTC. Translation: CASSLGVGQGRGYTF.